This TCR beta chain was recorded in a study of CD8+ T cells in alopecia areata. This clone has more than one count but fewer than ten. What it binds is unknown. V was clipped by 3 bases and J by 0 bases, with 5 bases between them. The CDR3 sequence is 13 residues long. Germline loops: CDR1 LNHDA, CDR2 SQIVND (reference sequence). cDNA serving as the sequencing template came from extracted, reverse transcribed RNA. The repertoire was sequenced with immunoSEQ multiplex PCR; TCRdb's copy has only in-frame clones and lacks some. The data contain some 200,000 clones, around 50% of them seen just once; the ten biggest clones take up nearly 5%. Study observations and caveats: Besides other cells, scalp samples also yield sequences of resident alphabeta T cells from normal skin. Researchers report lesional scalp, most notably alopecia totalis/universalis, outstripped normal scalp in clonality.

The V gene is TRBV19, the J gene TRBJ1-1; D gene unclear. The TCR comes from a human donor in good health. What was sequenced was CD8+ T cells sorted from blood. The CDR3 spells CASSISVNTEAFF. DNA of the CDR3: TGTGCCAGTAGTATTTCGGTGAACACTGAAGCTTTCTTT.